This passage covers 21 T cell receptor beta chains from one sample sequenced in a study of blood T cells in healthy people across ages. Next came a second PCR, run for about 7 to 12 cycles, which used a sample-barcoded 5' primer along with a J-beta primer mix. In TCRdb, the 5' RACE reads were re-called with MiXCR into one record per CDR3 protein. The table records hundreds of thousands of distinct CDR3 sequences, around a quarter of them present only once. The sample also formed part of further work on T cells of mothers and their children.

The sample comprised blood. These receptors originate from a boy aged 5-17 years in good health.

This clonotype was seen more than once but under ten times. The CDR3 bases are TGCGCCAGCAGCCTCGAGAAGGGGCGGGCCCAGTACTTC. Amino acids: CASSLEKGRAQYF. The chain carries TRBV5-1 and TRBJ2-5; the D gene could be TRBD1 or TRBD2 (5 bases each). There are 13 residues in the CDR3. V was pared by 4 bases and J by 9 bases, with 16 bases between. The germline CDR1 and CDR2 sequences are SGHRS and YFSETQ.

This clonotype was counted only a few times. The chain is built from TRBV5-6 and TRBJ2-3; TRBD2 aligns across 9 bases. Trimming cost V 0 bases and J 3 bases; bases outside gene matches: 8. This CDR3 has 17 amino acids. Germline V gene data show CDR1 as SGHDT and CDR2 as YYEEEE. The chain's CDR3 is CASSLGWRGGFTDTQYF. The CDR3 DNA sequence: TGTGCCAGCAGCTTGGGATGGCGGGGGGGATTTACAGATACGCAGTATTTT.

The chain joins TRBV29-1 to TRBJ2-3, with D maybe TRBD2 (6 bases). The CDR3 has 13 amino acids. Germline V lookup: CDR1 SQVTM, CDR2 ANQGSEA. V lost 4 bases and J 5 bases, leaving 13 bases between the germline ends. The CDR3 sequence: CSVGRGGGDTQYF. The CDR3 DNA reads TGCAGCGTTGGGCGGGGAGGTGGAGATACGCAGTATTTT.

V usage is TRBV2 and J usage is TRBJ2-1; D remains ambiguous. The CDR3 runs to 14 residues. Per germline, CDR1 SNHLY and CDR2 FYNNEI. V was clipped by 3 bases and J by 0 bases, with 6 bases between them. The CDR3 here is CASSEVSSYNEQFF. The CDR3 bases are TGTGCCAGCAGTGAGGTTAGCTCCTACAATGAGCAGTTCTTC.

This chain connects TRBV20-1 to TRBJ2-5; D is perhaps TRBD1 (5 bases). This CDR3 spans 13 amino acids. Germline CDR1 and CDR2: DFQATT and SNEGSKA (reference sequence). Trimming cost V 3 bases and J 5 bases, with 13 bases left between them. CDR3 bases: TGCAGTGCTAGGAGTGCAGGGCGGGAGACCCAGTACTTC. Translation: CSARSAGRETQYF.

This clonotype showed up just a few times. The chain links TRBV10-3 to TRBJ2-7; 7 nucleotides match TRBD1. Germline values: CDR1 ENHRY, CDR2 SYGVKD. This CDR3 is built from 14 residues. The junction had 12 bases not matched to a gene; V was cut back by 11 bases and J by 2 bases. The DNA for the CDR3 is TGTGCCGTGGGTGGGGACAGCCTAACCTACGAGCAGTACTTC. This codes for CAVGGDSLTYEQYF.

This clonotype was observed a few times. The gene calls are TRBV7-9 and TRBJ2-1; no firm D call. CDR1 and CDR2 (germline): SEHNR, FQNEAQ (reference sequence). The CDR3 has 12 amino acids. Trimming stripped 4 bases from V and 9 bases from J, with 10 bases between. Written as DNA, the CDR3 is TGTGCCAGCAGCTATGCTGGTGTTGAGCAGTTCTTC. It codes for CASSYAGVEQFF.

This clonotype was detected only a few times. The chain is built from TRBV29-1 and TRBJ1-1; D is unclear. Germline CDR1 and CDR2: SQVTM and ANQGSEA. The CDR3 runs to 13 residues. V gave up 1 base and J gave up 5 bases, with 11 bases separating them. The CDR3 region is CSVEVEMETEAFF. As DNA, the CDR3 is TGCAGCGTTGAAGTCGAAATGGAGACTGAAGCTTTCTTT.

This chain connects TRBV7-3 to TRBJ2-1, with D possibly TRBD1 on 6 matching bases. The ends were cut back, 2 bases at V and 5 bases at J, with 13 bases in the middle. The CDR3 totals 15 residues. Germline V gives CDR1 SGHTA, CDR2 FQGTGA. The CDR3 sequence is CASSLVGALNNEQFF. CDR3 bases: TGTGCCAGCAGCTTAGTGGGGGCTCTCAACAATGAGCAGTTCTTC.

This rearrangement joins TRBV6-6 to TRBJ1-4; D is perhaps TRBD1 (5 bases). This CDR3 is 15 amino acids long. Per the germline V gene, CDR1 is MNHNY and CDR2 is SVGAGI (reference sequence). V lost 2 bases to trimming and J lost 8 bases, with 15 bases between them. CDR3 bases: TGTGCCAGCAGTTACCACCCGCGCGGGGGGGAAAAACTGTTTTTT. Its protein product is CASSYHPRGGEKLFF.

The chain recombines TRBV15 with TRBJ2-3, with 11 bases matching TRBD1. The V gene's germline CDR1 is LNHNV and CDR2 YYDKDF (reference sequence). The CDR3 is 18 residues long. Unmatched junction bases numbered 6, after V lost 1 base and J lost 0 bases. CDR3 DNA sequence: TGTGCCACCAGCAGAGCTAGGACAGGGGGCTCCAGCACAGATACGCAGTATTTT. Translating gives CATSRARTGGSSTDTQYF.

V is TRBV9 and J is TRBJ2-7, with TRBD1 identical over 9 bases. The CDR3 spans 15 residues. Per the germline V gene, CDR1 is SGDLS and CDR2 is YYNGEE. The junction had 4 bases not matched to a gene; V was cut back by 3 bases and J by 0 bases. The CDR3 nucleotides read TGTGCCAGCAGCGAAACAGGGGGCACCTCCTACGAGCAGTACTTC. Translated, it gives CASSETGGTSYEQYF.

This chain links TRBV27 with TRBJ1-1; D gene unclear. Germline-derived CDR1 and CDR2 are MNHEY and SMNVEV (reference sequence). The CDR3 sequence is 13 residues long. V was pared by 8 bases and J by 1 base, with 11 bases between. The CDR3: CASGFSRNTEAFF. The CDR3 coding sequence is TGTGCCAGCGGATTTTCACGGAACACTGAAGCTTTCTTT.

The chain uses TRBV7-9 and TRBJ2-7, with D possibly being TRBD1 (6 bases). V was pared by 1 base and J by 7 bases, with 11 bases between. CDR3 length: 13 residues. The germline CDR1 and CDR2 sequences are SEHNR and FQNEAQ (reference sequence). CDR3 bases: TGTGCCAGCAGCTTAGGAAGGGGGAAAGAGCAGTACTTC. Its translation is CASSLGRGKEQYF.

This chain joins TRBV28 and TRBJ2-3, with no clear D. CDR3 length: 15 amino acids. Deletions cut 4 bases from V and 1 base from J, with 12 bases between. Per the germline V gene, CDR1 is MDHEN and CDR2 is SYDVKM. The CDR3 DNA sequence: TGTGCCAGCAGTTCGTCGGATAGGCGCACAGATACGCAGTATTTT. Protein product: CASSSSDRRTDTQYF.

This clonotype appeared a few times. The chain links TRBV7-2 to TRBJ1-2, with D possibly being TRBD1 (5 bases). Germline CDR1 is SGHTA and CDR2 is FQGNSA. The CDR3 is made up of 13 amino acids. V lost 4 bases and J 7 bases, leaving 13 bases between the germline ends. The CDR3 nucleotides are TGTGCCAGCAGCTCGAGCAGGGAGGGTGGCTACACCTTC. It yields the protein CASSSSREGGYTF. Filled out from reference TRBV7-2 and TRBJ1-2, the complete variable domain reads GAGVSQSPSNKVTEKGKDVELRCDPISGHTALYWYRQSLGQGLEFLIYFQGNSAPDKSGLPSDRFSAERTGGSVSTLTIQRTQQEDSAVYLCASSSSREGGYTFGSGTRLTVV.

The genes are TRBV24-1 and TRBJ2-2; TRBD1 matches at 8 bases. With V trimmed by 3 bases and J by 3 bases, 5 bases remained unmatched. From germline, CDR1 is KGHDR and CDR2 SFDVKD. The CDR3 is made up of 16 amino acids. CDR3 loop: CATSDRRGLDTGELFF. The CDR3 DNA follows: TGTGCCACCAGTGATCGCAGGGGGCTCGACACCGGGGAGCTGTTTTTT.

This clonotype was picked up a small number of times. The rearrangement uses TRBV29-1 and TRBJ2-5, with 7 bases lining up with TRBD2. CDR3 length: 13 amino acids. V trimming: 5 bases; J trimming: 5 bases; junction bases outside the gene matches: 8. Germline values: CDR1 SQVTM, CDR2 ANQGSEA. The CDR3 DNA sequence: TGCAGCGTTCTGCCGACTAGCCCGGAGACCCAGTACTTC. This sequence encodes CSVLPTSPETQYF.

This clonotype turned up a few times. V is TRBV28 and J is TRBJ2-6; the D gene is possibly TRBD2 (5 bases). The V end was cut by 2 bases, the J end by 2 bases, with 7 bases between. The CDR3 has 15 residues. The germline gives CDR1 MDHEN, CDR2 SYDVKM. The CDR3 DNA is TGTGCCAGCAGTTTAGCGGAGGCTGGGGCCAACGTCCTGACTTTC. This gives the protein CASSLAEAGANVLTF.

This clonotype has more than one count but fewer than ten. V usage is TRBV12-3 or TRBV12-4 and J usage is TRBJ1-2, with 9 bases aligning to TRBD1. The V gene end was trimmed by 5 bases and the J gene end by 4 bases; junction bases not matched to a gene: 5. The length of the CDR3 is 14 residues. The DNA for the CDR3 is TGTGCCAGCAGTGACAGGGGGAGGGGCTATGGCTACACCTTC. Translation gives CASSDRGRGYGYTF.

V and J are TRBV5-1 and TRBJ1-5; a possible D gene is TRBD1 (6 bases). Trimming took 0 bases from V and 6 from J, leaving 13 bases between them. Germline V lookup: CDR1 SGHRS, CDR2 YFSETQ. The CDR3 is 15 amino acids. CDR3 DNA: TGCGCCAGCAGCTTGGTGGGGGGCGCGGGTCAGCCCCAGCATTTT. The encoded protein is CASSLVGGAGQPQHF.